This TCR beta chain was identified in a study of blood T cell repertoires in COVID-19. Overall study context: Acute-phase and convalescent COVID-19 samples originated in the United States, Italy and Spain. T cells, B-cell-depleted T cells, or PBMCs supplied cDNA or gDNA.

Germline V gene data show CDR1 as MDHEN and CDR2 as SYDVKM. This CDR3 is 14 amino acids long. The V gene end was trimmed by 7 bases and the J gene end by 6 bases; junction bases not matched to a gene: 7. Participants were aged about 18 to 89 years from approximately 23 US areas. Cohort 3 donors counted as recovered after two negative PCRs, clearance, or resolved symptoms. Profiled with immunoSEQ multiplex PCR; TCRdb holds only in-frame clones, not every one. The sample holds 250,000 to 350,000 clones; 85% are singletons and the top ten take roughly 2.6%. This sequence was found in a woman between 50 and 59 years old who had recovered from COVID-19. The chain employs TRBV28 and TRBJ1-5, with 9 bases fitting TRBD1. The sample taken for sequencing was PBMCs or T cells enriched from blood (not recorded which). The DNA for the CDR3 is TGTGCCAGCAAAACCGGGACAGGGAGTCAGCCCCAGCATTTT. The encoded protein is CASKTGTGSQPQHF.